This T cell receptor (beta chain) is drawn from a study of T cell responses to AZD1222 COVID-19 vaccine. As for the study in general: The study pooled second doses at about 4 or about 12 weeks.

The study's findings and limits: Seropositive at baseline were only six or seven AZD1222 recipients. In the spike-specific TCR repertoire, nearly half reportedly target unmutated variant regions. Once two AZD1222 doses were given, Spike-specific TCR breadth and depth went up.

Germline CDR1 SGHAT, CDR2 FQNNGV. J lost 7 bases, V lost 5 bases, and 6 bases had no gene match. The CDR3 is 13 residues long. Concerning this clone itself: The antigen is not known.

Clones were sequenced by immunoSEQ multiplex PCR, and TCRdb holds only the in-frame ones, with some missing. Of 75,000 to 100,000 clones in the sample, under 90% were seen once. This receptor was taken from an adult in good health. This specimen was peripheral blood, taken on day 0 of AZD1222 vaccination. The chain carries TRBV11-2 and TRBJ1-2; 8 positions agree with TRBD1. This chain's CDR3 is CASSNATGVGYTF. The CDR3 coding sequence is TGTGCCAGCAGCAACGCGACAGGGGTTGGCTACACCTTC.